This T cell receptor (beta chain) was sequenced for a study of naive and memory T cell subsets. Study-wide results and limits: This RNA-based method may be sensitive to activation-related transcript changes.

V was cut by 2 bases and J by 0 bases, with 18 bases left in between. The CDR3 contains 18 residues. Germline CDR1 and CDR2: SGHRS and YFSETQ. Four PCR rounds used nested alpha and beta constant region primers plus the SP2 primer. For blood and skin samples, reverse transcription used TCR alpha and beta constant primers. Each CDR3 protein gets one entry after TCRdb re-called the 5' RACE reads with MiXCR. Found here are about 62,000 distinct CDR3 sequences, 6.5% to 9% of them singletons; the top ten hold 15% to 20%. With respect to this clonotype: The antigen remains undetermined.

A UMI-containing oligonucleotide was joined by 3' ligation to the TCR cDNA template. RNA was extracted from 2.5 ml of whole blood of healthy adults. Unsorted total RNA, roughly 1 to 1,100 ng, was DNase treated before reverse transcription. This clonotype was obtained from a female donor in good health. The chain employs TRBV5-1 and TRBJ1-3, with TRBD1 as a possible D gene (6 bases). The CDR3 sequence: CASSFSPTQGRSGNTIYF. The CDR3 coding sequence is TGCGCCAGCAGCTTCTCGCCAACACAGGGACGCTCTGGAAACACCATATATTTT.